This section outlines one TCR beta chain sequence together with its context. These data originate in a study of technical replicates of blood from several donors. TCRdb's copy holds only in-frame clones and misses some; the assay was immunoSEQ multiplex PCR. The repertoire holds some 60,000 clones, with roughly 89% as singletons. Per the germline V gene, CDR1 is MNHEY and CDR2 is SVGAGI. The CDR3 has 14 residues. The junction had 6 bases not matched to a gene; V was cut back by 6 bases and J by 5 bases. The sample consisted of PBMCs. The rearrangement uses TRBV6-5 and TRBJ1-5; TRBD1 matches at 8 bases. The TCR originated in a human donor in good health. Some clones in this sample may be carry-over from other donors' samples. CDR3 residues: CASRPQGVHQPQHF. The CDR3 coding sequence is TGTGCCAGCAGACCACAGGGGGTCCATCAGCCCCAGCATTTT.